This T cell receptor beta chain stems from a study of T cell changes during pregnancy in multiple sclerosis. This clone occurred a few times. Method: immunoSEQ multiplex PCR; TCRdb's copy keeps in-frame clones and lacks some. The table records 90,000 or so clones, about 89% of them present only once. V shed 5 bases and J 3 bases; nucleotides not matched to a gene: 6. CDR1 SGHAT and CDR2 FQNNGV come from the germline V gene. This CDR3 comprises 14 residues. This material consisted of PBMCs, taken in the first trimester of pregnancy. The chain uses TRBV11-2 and TRBJ2-5; 7 nucleotides line up with TRBD1. The receptor was derived from a female donor in good health, serving as a control in a pregnancy study. Some clones in this sample may be carry-over from other donors' samples. CDR3 bases: TGTGCCAGCAGCGCCCAGACAGGGAAAGAGACCCAGTACTTC. Its protein product is CASSAQTGKETQYF.